The present T cell receptor (beta chain) was sequenced within a study of spatial heterogeneity in lung cancer. The time point here: sample taken at primary tumor resection. Samples were obtained from approximately 76 donors, all untreated early-stage non-small cell lung cancer patients. No cell sorting; template was whole RNA from tumor, lung tissue or PBMC. Every cDNA TCR molecule received its own unique molecular identifier. TCRdb reanalysed the 5' RACE reads using MiXCR and keeps one entry per CDR3 protein. The sample holds some 44,000 distinct CDR3 sequences, around 15% seen once. The study, taken as a whole, reports: Expanded tumor TCRs that were ubiquitous appeared in blood more at resection than follow-up.

This clonotype occurred a few times. Antigen unknown. V trimming: 0 bases; J trimming: 5 bases; junction bases outside the gene matches: 5. Per the germline V gene, CDR1 is SGHRS and CDR2 is YFSETQ. The CDR3 extends over 16 amino acids. This receptor was obtained from a male donor with early-stage non-small cell lung cancer. The sample consisted of PBMCs, taken at surgery. The chain combines TRBV5-1 with TRBJ2-1, with 10 bases aligning to TRBD2. CDR3 sequence reads: CASSLAASGSHNEQFF. DNA for the CDR3: TGCGCCAGCAGCTTGGCGGCTAGCGGGAGTCACAATGAGCAGTTCTTC.